The rows below give T cell receptor beta chains drawn from one sample of a study of blood T cell repertoires in COVID-19. Using immunoSEQ multiplex PCR, the repertoire was profiled, and TCRdb retains in-frame clones only, with some absent. The repertoire holds approximately 460,000 clones, 89% seen once, with roughly 0.92% in the top ten. Sequencing was done on a sample of peripheral blood. These receptors came from a man aged 18 to 35 with COVID-19, enrolled during active disease. CDR3s include the opening cysteine and the closing phenylalanine or tryptophan. D genes are given only for firm matches. Size tells how often a clone was seen (once, few, many) or the class of an expanded clone, and some rows leave it out.

d_call	clone_size	v_call	j_call	cdr3_aa	cdr3_nt
.	.	TRBV2	TRBJ2-5	CASSQDGGETQYF	TGTGCCAGCAGTCAGGACGGAGGAGAGACCCAGTACTTC
.	.	TRBV7-9	TRBJ1-1	CASSPGLKNTEAFF	TGTGCCAGCAGCCCGGGATTAAAGAACACTGAAGCTTTCTTT
TRBD1	.	TRBV18	TRBJ1-5	CASSEDRDGQPQHF	TGTGCCAGCTCGGAGGACAGGGATGGACAGCCCCAGCATTTT
.	.	TRBV27	TRBJ2-7	CASSLSGGSSVYEQYF	TGTGCCAGCAGTTTATCGGGCGGGTCTAGCGTTTACGAGCAGTACTTC
.	.	TRBV24-1	TRBJ1-2	CATFDTGYGYTF	TGTGCCACCTTCGACACCGGCTATGGCTACACCTTC
TRBD2	.	TRBV5-8	TRBJ2-7	CASSLATGLAASYEQYF	TGTGCCAGCAGCTTGGCCACGGGACTAGCGGCTTCCTACGAGCAGTACTTC
TRBD2	once	TRBV7-3	TRBJ2-1	CASSSGLAGSDEQFF	TGTGCCAGCAGCTCGGGACTAGCGGGATCGGATGAGCAGTTCTTC
.	.	TRBV19	TRBJ2-1	CASSIVATSYNEQFF	TGTGCCAGTAGTATAGTAGCTACCTCCTACAATGAGCAGTTCTTC
TRBD1	.	TRBV29-1	TRBJ2-1	CSVTGGSYNEQFF	TGCAGCGTAACAGGGGGATCCTACAATGAGCAGTTCTTC
.	.	TRBV4-1	TRBJ2-5	CASSQLTGETQYF	TGCGCCAGCAGCCAGTTAACTGGAGAGACCCAGTACTTC
TRBD2	once	TRBV6-1	TRBJ2-3	CASSDSGGPFRTDTQYF	TGTGCCAGCAGTGATAGCGGGGGGCCCTTTCGCACAGATACGCAGTATTTT
TRBD1	.	TRBV7-8	TRBJ1-5	CASSRDRGYQPQHF	TGTGCCAGCAGCCGGGACAGGGGGTATCAGCCCCAGCATTTT
TRBD2	.	TRBV9	TRBJ2-3	CASSVASGGLDTQYF	TGTGCCAGCAGCGTTGCTAGCGGGGGGCTGGATACGCAGTATTTT
.	.	TRBV6-5	TRBJ2-1	CASSYSTGHEQFF	TGTGCCAGCAGTTACTCAACAGGCCATGAGCAGTTCTTC
TRBD2	many	TRBV10-2	TRBJ2-1	CASSLLAGGNEQFF	TGCGCCAGCAGTCTACTAGCGGGGGGAAATGAGCAGTTCTTC
TRBD2	.	TRBV30	TRBJ2-1	CAWRDLAGGPGEQFF	TGTGCCTGGAGAGATCTAGCGGGAGGGCCTGGTGAGCAGTTCTTC
.	once	TRBV6-5	TRBJ1-1	CASRREIDTEAFF	TGTGCCAGCAGGAGGGAAATCGACACTGAAGCTTTCTTT
TRBD1	.	TRBV2	TRBJ1-2	CASSRTGDSYGYTF	TGTGCCAGCAGCCGGACAGGGGATAGCTATGGCTACACCTTC
TRBD2	.	TRBV13	TRBJ2-5	CASSQWGTSGVKYF	TGTGCCAGCAGCCAGTGGGGGACTAGCGGGGTCAAGTACTTC
TRBD1	.	TRBV5-4	TRBJ1-2	CASSSGQDGYTF	TGTGCCAGCAGCAGTGGACAGGATGGCTACACCTTC
TRBD1	.	TRBV6-5	TRBJ1-3	CASSGQGVSDTIYF	TGTGCCAGCAGCGGACAGGGCGTCTCGGACACCATATATTTT
TRBD2	.	TRBV4-1	TRBJ2-1	CASSQDQGTSGSRSEQFF	TGCGCCAGCAGCCAAGATCAAGGGACTAGCGGGAGCAGGAGTGAGCAGTTCTTC
TRBD1	.	TRBV7-9	TRBJ1-2	CASSLEGAHYGYTF	TGTGCCAGCAGCTTAGAGGGGGCGCACTATGGCTACACCTTC
TRBD2	once	TRBV6-5	TRBJ2-1	CASGRTSSLKFF	TGTGCCAGCGGGCGGACTAGCAGTCTCAAGTTCTTC
TRBD2	.	TRBV3-1/TRBV3-2	TRBJ2-2	CASSLGLGPTGELFF	TGTGCCAGCAGCCTCGGACTAGGTCCAACCGGGGAGCTGTTTTTT
.	.	TRBV14	TRBJ2-5	CASSRTTYQETQYF	TGTGCCAGCAGCCGGACAACGTACCAAGAGACCCAGTACTTC
.	.	TRBV12-1	TRBJ1-2	CASSFVPEAHYGYTF	TGTGCCAGCAGCTTTGTCCCGGAGGCCCATTATGGCTACACCTTC